This T cell receptor beta chain was documented in a study of cytomegalovirus exposure and HLA in healthy donors. Study results and caveats: Near-uniform donor sequencing depth was presumed by presence/absence analyses.

V was clipped by 5 bases and J by 3 bases, with 10 bases between them. CDR3 length: 13 residues. Germline-derived CDR1 and CDR2 are SGHAT and FQDESV (reference sequence). With 60 Vbeta and 13 Jbeta primers, the PCR was carried out. Sequencing used immunoSEQ multiplex PCR; TCRdb keeps in-frame clones, though not all of them. The sample lists 200,000 to 250,000 clones, roughly 78% seen once, with about 0.47% in the top ten. Turning to this clone: Its antigen remains unknown.

The chain carries TRBV11-1 and TRBJ1-2, with D perhaps matching TRBD1 (5 bases). The specimen was PBMCs. This clonotype was sampled from a boy aged 5-17 years in good health and CMV-seronegative. The CDR3: CASSPRQYYGYTF. The CDR3 bases are TGTGCCAGCAGCCCCCGACAGTACTATGGCTACACCTTC.